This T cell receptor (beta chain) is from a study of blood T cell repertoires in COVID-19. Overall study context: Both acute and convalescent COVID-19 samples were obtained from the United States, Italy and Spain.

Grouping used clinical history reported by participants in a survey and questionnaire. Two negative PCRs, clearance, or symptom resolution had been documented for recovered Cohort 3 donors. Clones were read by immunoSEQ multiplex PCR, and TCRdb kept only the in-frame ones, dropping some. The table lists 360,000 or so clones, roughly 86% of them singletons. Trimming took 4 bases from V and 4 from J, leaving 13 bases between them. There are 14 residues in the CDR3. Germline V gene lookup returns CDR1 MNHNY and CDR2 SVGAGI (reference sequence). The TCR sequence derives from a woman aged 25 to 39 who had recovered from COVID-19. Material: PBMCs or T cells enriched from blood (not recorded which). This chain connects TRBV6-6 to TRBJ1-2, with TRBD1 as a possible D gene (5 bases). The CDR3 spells CASSSSGLAYGYTF. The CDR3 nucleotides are TGTGCCAGCAGTTCTTCAGGGCTGGCCTATGGCTACACCTTC.